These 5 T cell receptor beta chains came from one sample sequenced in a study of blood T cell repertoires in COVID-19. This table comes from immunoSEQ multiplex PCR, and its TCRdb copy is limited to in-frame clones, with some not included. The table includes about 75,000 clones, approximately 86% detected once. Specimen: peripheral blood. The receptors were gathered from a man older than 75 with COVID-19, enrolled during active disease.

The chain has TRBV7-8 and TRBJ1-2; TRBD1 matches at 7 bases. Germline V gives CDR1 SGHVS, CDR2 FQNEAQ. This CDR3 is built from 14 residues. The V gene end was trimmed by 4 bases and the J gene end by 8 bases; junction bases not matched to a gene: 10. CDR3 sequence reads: CASSSTLQGEGYTF. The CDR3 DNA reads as TGTGCCAGCAGCTCGACCCTTCAGGGGGAAGGCTACACCTTC. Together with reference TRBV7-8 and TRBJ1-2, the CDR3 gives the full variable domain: GAGVSQSPRYKVAKRGQDVALRCDPISGHVSLFWYQQALGQGPEFLTYFQNEAQLDKSGLPSDRFFAERPEGSVSTLKIQRTQQEDSAVYLCASSSTLQGEGYTFGSGTRLTVV.

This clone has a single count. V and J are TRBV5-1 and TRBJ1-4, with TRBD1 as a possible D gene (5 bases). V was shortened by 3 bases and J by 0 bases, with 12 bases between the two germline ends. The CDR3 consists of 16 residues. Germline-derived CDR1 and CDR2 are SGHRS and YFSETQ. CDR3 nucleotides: TGCGCCAGCAGCTCCGGGGGGGGAGCAACTAATGAAAAACTGTTTTTT. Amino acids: CASSSGGGATNEKLFF.

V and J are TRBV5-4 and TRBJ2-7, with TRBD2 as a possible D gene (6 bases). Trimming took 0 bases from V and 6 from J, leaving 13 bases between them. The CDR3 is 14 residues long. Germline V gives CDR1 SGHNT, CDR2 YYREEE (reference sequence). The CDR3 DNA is TGTGCCAGCAGCTTGGTGGGGGGTCCGGGCGAGCAGTACTTC. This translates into CASSLVGGPGEQYF.

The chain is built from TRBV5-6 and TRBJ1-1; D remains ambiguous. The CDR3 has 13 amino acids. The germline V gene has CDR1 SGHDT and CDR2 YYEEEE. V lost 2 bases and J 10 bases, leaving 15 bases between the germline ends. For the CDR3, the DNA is TGTGCCAGCAGCTTCAACCGGTGGGCAGCAGCTTTCTTT. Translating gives CASSFNRWAAAFF.

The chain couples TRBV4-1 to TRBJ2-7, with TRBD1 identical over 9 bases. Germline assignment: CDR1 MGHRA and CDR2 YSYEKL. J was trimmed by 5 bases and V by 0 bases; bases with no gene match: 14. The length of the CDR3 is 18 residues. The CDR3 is CASSQDLLGTGTPDEQYF. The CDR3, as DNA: TGCGCCAGCAGCCAAGATCTTCTCGGGACAGGGACCCCCGACGAGCAGTACTTC.